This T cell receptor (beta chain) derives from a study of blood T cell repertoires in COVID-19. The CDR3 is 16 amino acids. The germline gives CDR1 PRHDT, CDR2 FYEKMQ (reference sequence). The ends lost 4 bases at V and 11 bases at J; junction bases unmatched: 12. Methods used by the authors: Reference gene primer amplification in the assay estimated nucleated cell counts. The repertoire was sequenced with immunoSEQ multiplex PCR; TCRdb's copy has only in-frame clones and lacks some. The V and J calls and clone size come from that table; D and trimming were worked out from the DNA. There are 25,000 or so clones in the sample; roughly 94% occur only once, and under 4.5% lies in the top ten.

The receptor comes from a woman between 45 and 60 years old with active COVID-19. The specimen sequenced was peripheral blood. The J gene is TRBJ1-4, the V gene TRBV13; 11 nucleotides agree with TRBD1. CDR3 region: CASSSYRDRGSEKLFF. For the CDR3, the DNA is TGTGCCAGCAGCTCTTACCGGGACAGGGGGTCGGAGAAACTGTTTTTT.